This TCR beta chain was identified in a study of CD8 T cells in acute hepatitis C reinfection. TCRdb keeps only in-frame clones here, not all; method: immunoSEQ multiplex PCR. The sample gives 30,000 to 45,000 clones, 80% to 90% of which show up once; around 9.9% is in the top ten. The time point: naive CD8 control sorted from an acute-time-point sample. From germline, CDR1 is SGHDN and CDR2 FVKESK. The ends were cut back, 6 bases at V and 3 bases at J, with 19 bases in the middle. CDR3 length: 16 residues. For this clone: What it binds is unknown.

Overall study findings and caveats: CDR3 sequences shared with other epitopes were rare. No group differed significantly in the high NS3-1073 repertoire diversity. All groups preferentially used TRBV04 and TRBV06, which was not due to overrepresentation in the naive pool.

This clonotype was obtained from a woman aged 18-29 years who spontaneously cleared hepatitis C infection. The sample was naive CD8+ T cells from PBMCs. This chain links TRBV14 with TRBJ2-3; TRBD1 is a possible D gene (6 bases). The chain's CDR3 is CASSPNRVKGTDTQYF. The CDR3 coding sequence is TGTGCCAGCAGTCCTAACAGGGTCAAGGGAACAGATACGCAGTATTTT.